This paragraph covers one T cell receptor beta chain sequence. The data were obtained in a study of blood T cell repertoires in COVID-19. Study summary: Material from acute and convalescent COVID-19 was sourced from the United States, Italy and Spain. T cells, B-cell-depleted T cells, or PBMCs supplied cDNA or gDNA.

Germline CDR1 reads SNHLY; CDR2 reads FYNNEI. V was clipped by 7 bases and J by 3 bases, with 12 bases between them. The length of the CDR3 is 13 residues. Authors' analysis steps: The authors estimated nucleated cell counts from reference gene primer amplification. TCRdb's copy holds only in-frame clones and misses some; the assay was immunoSEQ multiplex PCR. V and J calls and clone size are those listed in that table; D and trimming were worked out from the DNA. The table shows under 45,000 clones, with 78% occurring only once. This sequence joins TRBV2 and TRBJ1-2; D gene unclear. The sample taken for sequencing was peripheral blood. This TCR was recovered from a man aged 60-69 years with acute or convalescent COVID-19. In DNA form, the CDR3 reads TGTGCCAGCAAGTTCGAGGCGGACTATGGCTACACCTTC. Residues: CASKFEADYGYTF.